This entry lists 7 T cell receptor beta chains sequenced from one sample in a study of T-cell reconstitution after alpha-beta-depleted transplantation in children. Unique molecular identifiers were used in preparing the TCRbeta library. TCRdb redid the calling of the PCR reads with MiXCR, one entry per CDR3 protein. The table lists about 500,000 distinct CDR3 sequences, approximately 32% of them singletons. The material sequenced was PBMCs from the stem cell graft donor, taken from the stem cell graft. The receptors were gathered from a human donor who donated a stem cell graft to a child with aplastic anemia.

V is TRBV30 and J is TRBJ1-5, with 7 bases fitting TRBD1. Germline CDR1 reads GTSNPN; CDR2 reads SVGIG (reference sequence). Unmatched junction bases numbered 8, after V lost 5 bases and J lost 4 bases. The CDR3 is 14 residues long. The CDR3 protein is CAWGEGQPNQPQHF. In nucleotides, the CDR3 is TGTGCCTGGGGAGAGGGACAGCCGAATCAGCCCCAGCATTTT.

This chain uses TRBV24-1 with TRBJ2-2; D is perhaps TRBD2 (5 bases). This CDR3 has 14 residues. Trimming took 3 bases from V and 7 from J, leaving 11 bases between them. Germline values: CDR1 KGHDR, CDR2 SFDVKD. CDR3 residues: CATSDLQGSGELFF. Written as DNA, the CDR3 is TGTGCCACCAGTGATCTCCAAGGGAGCGGGGAGCTGTTTTTT.

The chain joins TRBV5-1 to TRBJ2-6; weak D call: TRBD2 (6 bases). With 0 bases removed from V and 0 bases from J, the gap between germline ends came to 16 bases. Germline-derived CDR1 and CDR2 are SGHRS and YFSETQ. The CDR3 consists of 19 residues. The CDR3 here is CASSLENFGGSSGANVLTF. The CDR3 DNA is TGCGCCAGCAGCTTGGAAAATTTCGGAGGGAGCTCTGGGGCCAACGTCCTGACTTTC.

The table lists this clonotype with a few counts. The gene calls are TRBV30 and TRBJ1-5; no firm D call. Germline assignment: CDR1 GTSNPN and CDR2 SVGIG (reference sequence). CDR3 length: 15 amino acids. V was trimmed by 5 bases and J by 2 bases, leaving 16 bases between them. The CDR3 DNA sequence: TGTGCCTGGGCCCCAACATCTTCTGGCAATCAGCCCCAGCATTTT. Amino acids: CAWAPTSSGNQPQHF.

There are a few counts of this clonotype. This chain connects TRBV9 to TRBJ2-7; 8 positions agree with TRBD2. Germline CDR1 and CDR2: SGDLS and YYNGEE. J lost 6 bases, V lost 7 bases, and 12 bases had no gene match. The CDR3 runs to 14 residues. This CDR3 is CASDRSGSGVEQYF. The CDR3 DNA reads as TGTGCCAGCGACAGAAGCGGGAGTGGAGTCGAGCAGTACTTC.

This clonotype appeared a few times. The gene calls are TRBV7-8 and TRBJ2-7, with TRBD2 identical over 11 bases. The CDR3 consists of 15 residues. Germline lookup yields CDR1 SGHVS and CDR2 FQNEAQ. Trimming took 1 base from V and 6 from J; bases not matched to a gene: 5. The chain's CDR3 is CASSLETSGRGEQYV. The CDR3, as DNA: TGTGCCAGCAGCTTAGAAACTAGCGGGAGAGGCGAGCAGTACGTC.

In this sample, this clonotype turned up a few times. V gene TRBV20-1 combines with J gene TRBJ2-1; 14 positions match TRBD2. Germline CDR1 and CDR2: DFQATT and SNEGSKA (reference sequence). V lost 6 bases and J lost 9; bases outside the gene matches: 10. CDR3 length: 15 amino acids. The CDR3 sequence: CSAPGTSGSFGEQFF. In DNA form, the CDR3 reads TGCAGTGCGCCCGGGACTAGCGGGAGTTTCGGTGAGCAGTTCTTC.